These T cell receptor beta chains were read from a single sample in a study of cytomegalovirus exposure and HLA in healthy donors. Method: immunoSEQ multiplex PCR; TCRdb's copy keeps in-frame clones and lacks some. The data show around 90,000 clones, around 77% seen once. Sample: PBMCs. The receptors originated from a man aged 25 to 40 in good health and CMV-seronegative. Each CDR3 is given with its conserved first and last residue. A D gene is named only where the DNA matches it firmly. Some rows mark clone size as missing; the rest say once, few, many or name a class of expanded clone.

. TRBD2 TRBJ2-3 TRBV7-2 CATTSGNTDTQYF TGTGCCACGACTAGCGGAAACACAGATACGCAGTATTTT
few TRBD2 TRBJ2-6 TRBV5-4 CASSFLSSGNSGANVLTF TGTGCCAGCAGCTTCTTATCCAGCGGGAACTCTGGGGCCAACGTCCTGACTTTC
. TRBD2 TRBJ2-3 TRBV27 CASSLRGEATDTQYF TGTGCCAGCAGTTTACGGGGGGAGGCGACAGATACGCAGTATTTT
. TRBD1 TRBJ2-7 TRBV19 CASSLGTETTFYEQYF TGTGCCAGTAGTCTAGGGACAGAGACCACCTTCTACGAGCAGTACTTC
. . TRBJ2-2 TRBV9 CASSVGAGFTGELFF TGTGCCAGCAGCGTAGGGGCGGGGTTCACCGGGGAGCTGTTTTTT
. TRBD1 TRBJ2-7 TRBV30 CASPGTGDSYEQYF TGTGCCTCCCCCGGGACAGGGGACTCCTACGAGCAGTACTTC
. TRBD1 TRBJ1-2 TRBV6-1 CASSEAWGRGQVYGYTF TGTGCCAGCAGTGAAGCGTGGGGGCGGGGACAGGTCTATGGCTACACCTTC
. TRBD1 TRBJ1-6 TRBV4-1 CASSYGTGGPSYNSPLHF TGCGCCAGCAGCTACGGGACAGGGGGCCCCTCCTATAATTCACCCCTCCACTTT
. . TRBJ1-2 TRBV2 CASSEAAGAFYGYTF TGTGCCAGCAGTGAAGCGGCAGGGGCTTTCTATGGCTACACCTTC
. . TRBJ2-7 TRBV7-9 CASSYTRDMGEQYF TGTGCCAGCAGCTACACCAGGGATATGGGCGAGCAGTACTTC
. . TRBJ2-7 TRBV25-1 CASGGRGRHEQYF TGTGCCAGCGGGGGAAGGGGGAGACACGAGCAGTACTTC
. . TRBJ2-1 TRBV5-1 CASTLELGSHNEQFF TGCGCCAGCACACTAGAACTCGGATCCCACAATGAGCAGTTCTTC
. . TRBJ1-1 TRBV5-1 CASSRGTQNTEAFF TGCGCCAGCAGCCGAGGGACACAGAACACTGAAGCTTTCTTT
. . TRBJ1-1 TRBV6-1 CASSEREVGVAFF TGTGCCAGCAGTGAACGCGAGGTAGGGGTGGCTTTCTTT
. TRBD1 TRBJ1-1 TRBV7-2 CASSTGQGARGTEAFF TGTGCCAGCAGCACCGGACAGGGGGCGCGAGGCACTGAAGCTTTCTTT
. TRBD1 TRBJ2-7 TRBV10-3 CAAHTGGYEQYF TGTGCCGCGCACACAGGGGGCTACGAGCAGTACTTC
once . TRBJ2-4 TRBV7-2 CASSPLGLLQYF TGTGCCAGCAGCCCCTTGGGCCTACTTCAGTACTTC
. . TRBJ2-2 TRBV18 CASSPTPDKNTGELFF TGTGCCAGCTCACCAACGCCAGACAAGAACACCGGGGAGCTGTTTTTT
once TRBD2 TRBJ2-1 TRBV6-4 CASSEAGEAYNEQFF TGTGCCAGCAGTGAGGCGGGAGAGGCGTACAATGAGCAGTTCTTC
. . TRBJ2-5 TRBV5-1 CASSFRTPPFQETQYF TGCGCCAGCAGCTTCAGGACTCCTCCTTTCCAAGAGACCCAGTACTTC
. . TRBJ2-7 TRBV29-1 CSGSHAGEQYF TGCAGCGGTAGTCATGCAGGGGAGCAGTACTTC
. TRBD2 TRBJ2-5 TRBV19 CASSGKGLAGGALETQYF TGTGCCAGTAGTGGGAAAGGACTAGCGGGGGGCGCATTGGAGACCCAGTACTTC
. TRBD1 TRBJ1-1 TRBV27 CASSKTGMNTEAFF TGTGCCAGCAGTAAGACAGGGATGAACACTGAAGCTTTCTTT
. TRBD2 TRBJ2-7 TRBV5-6 CASSGTSRHEQYF TGTGCCAGCAGCGGGACTAGCCGCCACGAGCAGTACTTC
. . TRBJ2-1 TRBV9 CASSVQGNGQFF TGTGCCAGCAGCGTACAGGGGAATGGGCAGTTCTTC
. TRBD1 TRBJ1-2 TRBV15 CATSRDRRWWTGAVPNYGYTF TGTGCCACCAGCAGAGATAGAAGGTGGTGGACAGGGGCCGTACCTAACTATGGCTACACCTTC
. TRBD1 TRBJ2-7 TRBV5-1 CASSFGQGAGEQYF TGCGCCAGCAGCTTCGGACAGGGGGCGGGTGAGCAGTACTTC
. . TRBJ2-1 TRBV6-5 CASRVARGYNEQFF TGTGCCAGCAGAGTCGCTAGAGGCTACAATGAGCAGTTCTTC
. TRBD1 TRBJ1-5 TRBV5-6 CASSLGGQGGDQPQHF TGTGCCAGCAGCTTGGGGGGACAGGGGGGCGATCAGCCCCAGCATTTT
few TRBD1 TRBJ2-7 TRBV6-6 CASSYLDRVDEQYF TGTGCCAGCAGTTACCTAGACAGGGTGGACGAGCAGTACTTC
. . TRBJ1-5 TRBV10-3 CATTPGDQPQHF TGTGCCACCACTCCGGGGGATCAGCCCCAGCATTTT
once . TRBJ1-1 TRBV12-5 CASGLAGGEVTEAFF TGTGCTAGTGGTTTGGCGGGAGGTGAGGTCACTGAAGCTTTCTTT
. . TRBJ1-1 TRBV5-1 CASSFSTTEAFF TGCGCCAGCAGCTTCAGTACCACTGAAGCTTTCTTT
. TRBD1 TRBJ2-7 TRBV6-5 CATGQGFYEQYF TGTGCCACCGGACAGGGTTTCTACGAGCAGTACTTC
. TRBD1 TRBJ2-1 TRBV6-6 CATKPTNRGMGNEQFF TGTGCCACCAAACCCACCAACAGGGGCATGGGCAATGAGCAGTTCTTC
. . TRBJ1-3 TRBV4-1 CASRLRLTPTLGNTIYF TGCGCCAGCAGACTAAGACTCACACCTACCTTAGGAAACACCATATATTTT
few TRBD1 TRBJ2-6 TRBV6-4 CASSPRTGSGANVLTF TGTGCCAGCAGTCCCCGGACAGGGTCTGGGGCCAACGTCCTGACTTTC
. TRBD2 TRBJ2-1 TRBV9 CASSLGLAGEQFF TGTGCCAGCAGCCTGGGGCTAGCGGGGGAGCAGTTCTTC
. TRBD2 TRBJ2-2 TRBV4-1 CASSHSGRGTGELFF TGCGCCAGCAGCCATAGCGGGCGAGGGACCGGGGAGCTGTTTTTT
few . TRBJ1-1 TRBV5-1 CASSLWGVQNTEAFF TGCGCCAGCAGCTTGTGGGGGGTCCAGAACACTGAAGCTTTCTTT
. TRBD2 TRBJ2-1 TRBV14 CASSQDPSGRFGEQFF TGTGCCAGCAGCCAAGATCCTAGCGGGAGATTTGGTGAGCAGTTCTTC
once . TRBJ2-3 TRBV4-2 CASSLGVRTSTDTQYF TGTGCCAGCAGCCTCGGAGTCAGGACTAGCACAGATACGCAGTATTTT
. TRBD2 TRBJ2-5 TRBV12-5 CASGLSSGTQYF TGTGCTAGTGGTTTGTCTAGCGGGACCCAGTACTTC
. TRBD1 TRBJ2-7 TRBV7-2 CASSRDSSYEQYF TGTGCCAGCAGCCGGGACAGCTCCTACGAGCAGTACTTC
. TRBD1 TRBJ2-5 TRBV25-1 CASSDDRVETQYF TGTGCCAGCAGTGACGACAGGGTGGAGACCCAGTACTTC
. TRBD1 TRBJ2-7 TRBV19 CASSSGQGPAGEQYF TGTGCCAGTAGTTCGGGACAGGGCCCCGCGGGCGAGCAGTACTTC
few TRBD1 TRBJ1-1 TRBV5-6 CASSDRTGMNTEAFF TGTGCCAGCAGCGACCGGACAGGGATGAACACTGAAGCTTTCTTT
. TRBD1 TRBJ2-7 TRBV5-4 CASSVRQGDYEQYF TGTGCCAGCAGCGTCAGACAGGGGGACTACGAGCAGTACTTC
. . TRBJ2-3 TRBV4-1 CASSQDFRAQYF TGCGCCAGCAGCCAAGATTTTCGGGCGCAGTATTTT
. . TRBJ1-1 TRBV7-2 CASTITLSPTEAFF TGTGCCAGCACCATAACCCTATCGCCCACTGAAGCTTTCTTT
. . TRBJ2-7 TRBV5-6 CASSPGGPNEQYF TGTGCCAGCAGCCCCGGGGGGCCGAACGAGCAGTACTTC
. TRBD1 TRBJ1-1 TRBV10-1 CASSPGQGSTEAFF TGCGCCAGCAGCCCTGGACAGGGAAGCACTGAAGCTTTCTTT
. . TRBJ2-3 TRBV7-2 CASSLESGREDTQYF TGTGCCAGCAGCTTAGAAAGCGGGCGGGAAGATACGCAGTATTTT
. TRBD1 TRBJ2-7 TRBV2 CAGRSGTGTNEQYF TGTGCGGGCCGCAGTGGGACAGGGACCAACGAGCAGTACTTC
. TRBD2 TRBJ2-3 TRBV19 CASSPLAGEGTDTQYF TGTGCCAGTAGTCCTCTAGCGGGAGAGGGCACAGATACGCAGTATTTT
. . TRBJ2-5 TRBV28 CASSYLGDSRGQYF TGTGCCAGCAGTTACCTAGGTGATTCTCGCGGCCAGTACTTC
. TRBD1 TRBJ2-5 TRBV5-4 CASSLAAGGLETQYF TGTGCCAGCAGCTTGGCAGCAGGGGGCTTGGAGACCCAGTACTTC
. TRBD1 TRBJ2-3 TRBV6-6 CASSYPRDRASDTQYF TGTGCCAGCAGTTACCCCCGGGACAGGGCGTCAGATACGCAGTATTTT
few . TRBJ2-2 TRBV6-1 CASSEGLETGELFF TGTGCCAGCAGTGAAGGATTAGAGACCGGGGAGCTGTTTTTT
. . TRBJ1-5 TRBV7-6 CASSLAGPNQPQHF TGTGCCAGCAGCTTAGCTGGCCCAAATCAGCCCCAGCATTTT